This entry features one T cell receptor beta chain sequence. As yet, its antigen is unknown. This specimen comes from a study of T-cell memory formation after mild COVID-19. General study results and limits: Pre-infection memory carried some responding clones, suggesting that cross-reactive memory joined.

TCRdb redid the calling of the 5' RACE reads with MiXCR, one entry per CDR3 protein. Of a few hundred thousand distinct CDR3 sequences listed, around 15% are singletons. Germline-derived CDR1 and CDR2 are MGHRA and YSYEKL. The CDR3 spans 15 residues. The V end lost 1 base, the J end lost 3 bases, and 11 bases lay between the germline ends. This clonotype was obtained from a man aged 18-30 years who had mild COVID-19 (a few samples of this study predate the infection). Cell type and time point are not known. The V call is TRBV4-1, the J call TRBJ2-3; no clear D. Material: PBMCs or a T cell subset sorted from them (not recorded which). CDR3: CASSQGFYPTDTQYF. The CDR3 DNA follows: TGCGCCAGCAGCCAAGGTTTCTACCCAACAGATACGCAGTATTTT.